A selection of T cell receptor beta chains follows, all from one sample in a study of T cell responses to AZD1222 COVID-19 vaccine. Clones were read by immunoSEQ multiplex PCR, and TCRdb kept only the in-frame ones, dropping some. The table includes 120,000 to 150,000 clones, roughly 86% detected once. Sequencing used peripheral blood, obtained 28 days after the second AZD1222 dose. These receptors came from an adult who received the AZD1222 COVID-19 vaccine. CDR3s include the opening cysteine and the closing phenylalanine or tryptophan. D genes are given only for firm matches. A clone size is listed for some rows: how often the clone was seen (once, few, many), or a class if it is expanded.

v_gene	j_gene	d_gene	abundance	CDR3aa	CDR3nt
TRBV28	TRBJ1-2	.	.	CASSLRQPLYGYTF	TGTGCCAGCAGCTTAAGACAGCCCCTATATGGCTACACCTTC
TRBV7-9	TRBJ2-5	TRBD2	.	CASSSAGIETQYF	TGTGCCAGCAGCTCAGCGGGAATAGAGACCCAGTACTTC
TRBV27	TRBJ2-7	TRBD2	.	CASSFSGGPFDEQYF	TGTGCCAGCAGTTTCTCGGGAGGGCCTTTCGACGAGCAGTACTTC
TRBV10-3	TRBJ1-5	TRBD1	.	CAISETPGQGGQPQHF	TGTGCCATCAGTGAGACACCGGGACAGGGCGGTCAGCCCCAGCATTTT
TRBV30	TRBJ1-1	.	.	CAWSVRTVNTEAFF	TGTGCCTGGAGTGTACGAACAGTTAACACTGAAGCTTTCTTT
TRBV27	TRBJ1-6	.	few	CASSAHYSPLHF	TGTGCCAGCAGTGCCCATTATTCACCCCTCCACTTT
TRBV28	TRBJ1-5	TRBD1	.	CASSAGTGGRIWPQHF	TGTGCCAGCAGTGCCGGGACAGGGGGCCGCATATGGCCCCAGCATTTT
TRBV29-1	TRBJ2-3	TRBD1	.	CSVEGGTGVDTQYF	TGCAGCGTTGAAGGCGGGACAGGGGTTGATACGCAGTATTTT
TRBV2	TRBJ1-6	.	.	CASSPRMDSPLHF	TGTGCCAGCAGCCCCCGGATGGATTCACCCCTCCACTTT
TRBV3-1/TRBV3-2	TRBJ2-3	.	once	CASSTRSRADTQYF	TGTGCCAGCAGCACCCGCTCTAGAGCAGATACGCAGTATTTT
TRBV5-4	TRBJ2-5	TRBD1	.	CASSSRQGAPETQYF	TGTGCCAGCAGCTCGAGACAGGGGGCTCCCGAGACCCAGTACTTC
TRBV11-2	TRBJ2-1	TRBD2	.	CASSSTQTSWKEQFF	TGTGCCAGCAGCTCCACCCAGACTAGCTGGAAGGAGCAGTTCTTC
TRBV3-1/TRBV3-2	TRBJ1-1	.	.	CASSQELTLVQTNTEAFF	TGTGCCAGCAGCCAAGAACTGACATTGGTACAGACGAACACTGAAGCTTTCTTT
TRBV6-2/TRBV6-3	TRBJ2-1	TRBD2	.	CASSYSFAGGDNEQFF	TGTGCCAGCAGTTACAGTTTTGCGGGAGGGGACAATGAGCAGTTCTTC
TRBV19	TRBJ2-1	TRBD2	.	CASSTRLAGGLNEQFF	TGTGCCAGTAGTACCAGACTAGCGGGGGGGCTCAATGAGCAGTTCTTC
TRBV27	TRBJ2-1	TRBD1	.	CATSPGTGVHEQFF	TGTGCCACGTCTCCAGGGACAGGGGTACATGAGCAGTTCTTC
TRBV27	TRBJ2-2	.	.	CASGTFAPGELFF	TGTGCCAGCGGGACGTTTGCCCCCGGGGAGCTGTTTTTT
TRBV6-5	TRBJ1-2	.	.	CASSPTDNYGYTF	TGTGCCAGCAGTCCGACAGATAACTATGGCTACACCTTC
TRBV5-4	TRBJ1-2	TRBD1	.	CASSLGMDRLGINYGYTF	TGTGCCAGCAGCTTGGGGATGGACAGGCTTGGGATAAACTATGGCTACACCTTC
TRBV19	TRBJ2-3	TRBD1	once	CASSSDRETDTQYF	TGTGCCAGTAGTTCCGACAGGGAAACAGATACGCAGTATTTT
TRBV9	TRBJ1-5	.	.	CASSVKRGVQQPQHF	TGTGCCAGCAGTGTTAAGCGCGGCGTCCAGCAGCCCCAGCATTTT
TRBV2	TRBJ2-1	TRBD2	.	CASSVVLAGLEQFF	TGTGCCAGCAGTGTAGTACTAGCGGGCTTAGAGCAGTTCTTC
TRBV28	TRBJ2-7	.	.	CASLLGGDYEQYF	TGTGCCAGCTTGTTGGGGGGCGACTACGAGCAGTACTTC
TRBV19	TRBJ2-5	.	once	CASSAGAYQETQYF	TGTGCCAGTAGTGCGGGGGCATACCAAGAGACCCAGTACTTC
TRBV30	TRBJ1-3	.	.	CAWSAGTPNGNTIYF	TGTGCCTGGAGCGCCGGGACCCCCAATGGAAACACCATATATTTT
TRBV7-8	TRBJ1-1	.	.	CASSSDRLNTEAFF	TGTGCCAGCAGCTCCGACCGATTGAACACTGAAGCTTTCTTT
TRBV7-6	TRBJ1-5	.	.	CASSPLGVGQPQHF	TGTGCCAGCAGCCCCTTGGGGGTGGGTCAGCCCCAGCATTTT
TRBV18	TRBJ2-2	.	.	CASSPRPNTGELFF	TGTGCCAGCTCACCACGACCCAACACCGGGGAGCTGTTTTTT
TRBV6-5	TRBJ2-7	TRBD1	.	CASNRQGREQYF	TGTGCCAGCAATAGACAGGGTAGGGAGCAGTACTTC
TRBV12-3/TRBV12-4	TRBJ1-2	.	.	CASSFSGTYGYTF	TGTGCCAGCAGTTTCTCAGGGACCTATGGCTACACCTTC
TRBV7-2	TRBJ2-2	TRBD1	.	CASSLVPGGNTGELFF	TGTGCCAGCAGCTTAGTTCCAGGGGGGAACACCGGGGAGCTGTTTTTT
TRBV5-4	TRBJ2-2	.	.	CASSTRDLGRELFF	TGTGCCAGCAGCACCCGGGACCTCGGGCGGGAGCTGTTTTTT
TRBV4-2	TRBJ2-7	.	.	CASSQERTGYEQYF	TGTGCCAGCAGCCAAGAAAGGACTGGCTACGAGCAGTACTTC
TRBV28	TRBJ2-7	.	.	CASSQVAYEQYF	TGTGCCAGCAGCCAAGTGGCCTACGAGCAGTACTTC
TRBV27	TRBJ2-7	.	.	CASSLQHTYEQYF	TGTGCCAGCAGTTTACAGCACACCTACGAGCAGTACTTC
TRBV7-2	TRBJ1-3	.	.	CASSLVQGMGKNTIYF	TGTGCCAGCAGCTTAGTACAGGGAATGGGGAAAAACACCATATATTTT
TRBV3-1/TRBV3-2	TRBJ1-2	TRBD1	.	CASRPGGGNYGYTF	TGTGCCAGCAGACCAGGGGGCGGTAACTATGGCTACACCTTC
TRBV30	TRBJ2-3	TRBD1	.	CAWSTGAQVDTQYF	TGTGCCTGGAGTACAGGGGCCCAGGTCGATACGCAGTATTTT
TRBV10-1	TRBJ1-1	.	few	CASRDSLNTEAFF	TGCGCCAGCAGGGACAGCCTGAACACTGAAGCTTTCTTT
TRBV3-1/TRBV3-2	TRBJ2-7	TRBD2	.	CASSQGTSGPYEQYF	TGTGCCAGCAGCCAGGGGACTAGCGGACCTTACGAGCAGTACTTC
TRBV9	TRBJ2-2	TRBD1	.	CASSVPDRVGTGELFF	TGTGCCAGCAGCGTACCCGACAGGGTCGGAACCGGGGAGCTGTTTTTT
TRBV7-9	TRBJ2-2	.	.	CASTQFLGPHTGELFF	TGTGCCAGCACCCAATTTCTGGGGCCCCACACCGGGGAGCTGTTTTTT
TRBV7-8	TRBJ1-2	.	.	CASSPDRNNYGYTF	TGTGCCAGCAGTCCCGACAGGAATAACTATGGCTACACCTTC
TRBV24-1	TRBJ1-5	.	once	CATSDSRDSNQPQHF	TGTGCCACCAGTGACAGCCGGGACAGCAATCAGCCCCAGCATTTT
TRBV6-1	TRBJ1-2	TRBD1	.	CASSITGDWMGYTF	TGTGCCAGCAGTATAACAGGGGACTGGATGGGCTACACCTTC
TRBV6-6	TRBJ1-1	.	.	CASGGGQNTEAFF	TGTGCCAGCGGGGGGGGCCAGAACACTGAAGCTTTCTTT
TRBV7-2	TRBJ2-3	.	.	CASSLGATDTQYF	TGTGCCAGCAGCTTAGGAGCGACAGATACGCAGTATTTT
TRBV7-7	TRBJ2-1	.	few	CASSLRPGNEQFF	TGTGCCAGCAGCTTAAGACCAGGAAATGAGCAGTTCTTC
TRBV5-1	TRBJ1-3	TRBD1	.	CASSLEGAGDTIYF	TGCGCCAGCAGCTTGGAGGGGGCCGGGGACACCATATATTTT
TRBV18	TRBJ1-3	.	.	CASSSYGISGNTIYF	TGTGCCAGCTCATCATACGGGATCTCTGGAAACACCATATATTTT
TRBV19	TRBJ1-5	TRBD1	.	CASSNRGEAQPQHF	TGTGCCAGTAGTAACAGGGGAGAGGCTCAGCCCCAGCATTTT
TRBV6-5	TRBJ1-1	.	.	CASSYREGYTEAFF	TGTGCCAGCAGTTACAGAGAGGGGTACACTGAAGCTTTCTTT
TRBV4-1	TRBJ2-7	.	few	CASSQVRGSYEQYF	TGCGCCAGCAGCCAAGTACGCGGCTCCTACGAGCAGTACTTC
TRBV5-4	TRBJ2-1	TRBD2	.	CASSFAGGLNEQFF	TGTGCCAGCAGCTTTGCGGGGGGACTAAATGAGCAGTTCTTC
TRBV5-4	TRBJ2-7	.	.	CASRPRQESSYEQYF	TGTGCCAGCAGACCTCGACAGGAAAGCTCCTACGAGCAGTACTTC
TRBV27	TRBJ2-3	.	.	CASSWGPSTDTQYF	TGTGCCAGCAGTTGGGGGCCCAGCACAGATACGCAGTATTTT
TRBV6-5	TRBJ1-1	TRBD1	few	CASSRDRGREAFF	TGTGCCAGCAGCCGGGACAGGGGGCGGGAAGCTTTCTTT
TRBV12-3/TRBV12-4	TRBJ1-1	TRBD1	.	CASSVYRGTEAFF	TGTGCCAGCAGTGTTTACAGGGGCACTGAAGCTTTCTTT
TRBV7-9	TRBJ1-6	.	.	CASSSGAYNSPLHF	TGTGCCAGCAGCTCCGGGGCCTATAATTCACCCCTCCACTTT
TRBV6-5	TRBJ2-1	.	.	CASSPRVGKQFF	TGTGCCAGCAGTCCCCGCGTCGGTAAGCAGTTCTTC